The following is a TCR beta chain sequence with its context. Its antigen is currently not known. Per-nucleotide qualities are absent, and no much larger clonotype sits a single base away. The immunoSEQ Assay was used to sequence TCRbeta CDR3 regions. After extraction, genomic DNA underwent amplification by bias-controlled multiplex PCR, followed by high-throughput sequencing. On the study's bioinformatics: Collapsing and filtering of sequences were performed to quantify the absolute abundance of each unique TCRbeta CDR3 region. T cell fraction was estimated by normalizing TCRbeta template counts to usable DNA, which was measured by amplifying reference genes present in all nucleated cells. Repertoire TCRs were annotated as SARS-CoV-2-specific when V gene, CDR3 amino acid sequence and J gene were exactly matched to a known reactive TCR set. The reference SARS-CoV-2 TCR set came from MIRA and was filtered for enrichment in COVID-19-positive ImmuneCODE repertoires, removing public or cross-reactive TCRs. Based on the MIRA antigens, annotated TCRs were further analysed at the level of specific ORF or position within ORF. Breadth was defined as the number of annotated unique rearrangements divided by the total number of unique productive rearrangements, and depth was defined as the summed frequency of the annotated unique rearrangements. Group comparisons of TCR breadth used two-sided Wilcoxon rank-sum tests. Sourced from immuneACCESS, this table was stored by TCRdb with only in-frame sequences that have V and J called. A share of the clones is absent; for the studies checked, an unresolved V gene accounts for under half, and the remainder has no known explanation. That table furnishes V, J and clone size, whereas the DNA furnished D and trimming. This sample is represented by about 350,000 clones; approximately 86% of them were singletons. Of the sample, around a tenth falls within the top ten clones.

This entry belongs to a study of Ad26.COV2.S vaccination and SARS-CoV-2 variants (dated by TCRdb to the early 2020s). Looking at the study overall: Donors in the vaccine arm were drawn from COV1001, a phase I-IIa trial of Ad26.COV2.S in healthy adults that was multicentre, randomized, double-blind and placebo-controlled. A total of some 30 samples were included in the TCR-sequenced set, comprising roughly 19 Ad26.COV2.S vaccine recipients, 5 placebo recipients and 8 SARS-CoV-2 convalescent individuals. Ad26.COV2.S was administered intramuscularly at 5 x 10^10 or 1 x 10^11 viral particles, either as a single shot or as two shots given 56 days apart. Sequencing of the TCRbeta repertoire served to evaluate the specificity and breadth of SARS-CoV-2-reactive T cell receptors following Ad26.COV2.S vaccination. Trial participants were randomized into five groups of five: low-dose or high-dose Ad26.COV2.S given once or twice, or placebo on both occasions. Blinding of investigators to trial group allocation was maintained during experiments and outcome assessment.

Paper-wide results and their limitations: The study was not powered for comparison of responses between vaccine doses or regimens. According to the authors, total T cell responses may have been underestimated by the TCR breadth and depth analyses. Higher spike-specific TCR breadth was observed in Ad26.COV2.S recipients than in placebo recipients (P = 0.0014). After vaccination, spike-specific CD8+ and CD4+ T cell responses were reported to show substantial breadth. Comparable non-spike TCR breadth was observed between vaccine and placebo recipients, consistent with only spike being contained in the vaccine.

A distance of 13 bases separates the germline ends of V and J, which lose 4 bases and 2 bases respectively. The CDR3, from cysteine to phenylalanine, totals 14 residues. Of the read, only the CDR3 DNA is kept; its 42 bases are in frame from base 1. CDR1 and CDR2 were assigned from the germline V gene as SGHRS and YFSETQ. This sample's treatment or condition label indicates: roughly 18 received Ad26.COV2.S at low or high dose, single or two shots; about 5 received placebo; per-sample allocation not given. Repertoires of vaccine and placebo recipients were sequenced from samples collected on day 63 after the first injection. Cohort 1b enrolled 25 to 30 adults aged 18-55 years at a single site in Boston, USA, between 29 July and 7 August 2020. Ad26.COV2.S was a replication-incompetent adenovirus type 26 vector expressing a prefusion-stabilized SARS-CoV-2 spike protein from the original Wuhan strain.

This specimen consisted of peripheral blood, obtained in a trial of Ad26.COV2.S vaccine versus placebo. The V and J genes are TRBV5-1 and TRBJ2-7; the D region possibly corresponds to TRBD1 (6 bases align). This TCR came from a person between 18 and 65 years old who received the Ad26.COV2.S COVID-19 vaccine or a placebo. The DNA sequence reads TGCGCCAGCAGCCCCCGGGACACCGCCTACGAGCAGTACTTC. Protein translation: CASSPRDTAYEQYF.